The T cell receptor (beta chain) described here comes from a study of tumour-infiltrating T cells in Burkitt lymphoma. Background on the study: Repertoire clonality predicted overall and progression-free survival.

Sequencing used immunoSEQ multiplex PCR; TCRdb keeps in-frame clones, though not all of them. This sample yields under 2,000 clones, of which about 13% are seen a single time; 7.6% belongs to the top ten. Points from the study as a whole: Many Burkitt lymphoma patients shared several public clonotypes.

Remarks on this clone: Antigen specificity is unknown.

Germline V gives CDR1 MDHEN, CDR2 SYDVKM. This CDR3 has 15 residues. J gave up 4 bases and V 4 bases, and 7 bases lay outside the gene matches. J is TRBJ2-7 and V is TRBV28, with 10 bases identical to TRBD1. Specimen: tumor tissue. The sequence was obtained from a human donor with Burkitt lymphoma. DNA for the CDR3: TGTGCCAGCAGTTCGGGGGACAGGGGTAAGTACGAGCAGTACTTC. Protein: CASSSGDRGKYEQYF.